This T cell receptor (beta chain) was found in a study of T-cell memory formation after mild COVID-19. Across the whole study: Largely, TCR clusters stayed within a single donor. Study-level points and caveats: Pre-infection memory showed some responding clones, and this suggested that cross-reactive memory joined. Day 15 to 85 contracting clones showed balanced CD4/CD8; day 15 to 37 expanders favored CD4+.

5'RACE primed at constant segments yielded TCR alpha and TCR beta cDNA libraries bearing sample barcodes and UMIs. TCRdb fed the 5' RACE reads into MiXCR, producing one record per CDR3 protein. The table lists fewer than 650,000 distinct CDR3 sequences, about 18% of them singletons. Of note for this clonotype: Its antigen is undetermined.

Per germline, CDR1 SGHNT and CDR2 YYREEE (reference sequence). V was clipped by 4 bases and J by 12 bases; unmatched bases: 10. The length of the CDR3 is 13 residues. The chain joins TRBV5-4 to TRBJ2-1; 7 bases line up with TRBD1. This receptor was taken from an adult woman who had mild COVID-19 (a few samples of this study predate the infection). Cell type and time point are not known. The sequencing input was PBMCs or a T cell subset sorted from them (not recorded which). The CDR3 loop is CASSTEPTGWQFF. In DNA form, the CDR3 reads TGTGCCAGCAGCACCGAGCCGACAGGGTGGCAGTTCTTC.